This TCR beta chain is from a study of blood T cell repertoires in COVID-19. The authors' processing: Amplification from reference gene primers served as the basis for estimated nucleated cell counts. Here immunoSEQ multiplex PCR was the method, and the copy in TCRdb shows in-frame clones only, minus some. Clonal size and the V and J genes are those of that table, whereas D and trimming came from the DNA. Among about 130,000 clones, about 86% were seen once, and the ten largest hold about 2.4%. This CDR3 is built from 12 residues. V lost 2 bases to trimming and J lost 9 bases, with 10 bases between them. Per germline, CDR1 SNHLY and CDR2 FYNNEI.

The sequenced material came from PBMCs or T cells enriched from blood (not recorded which). The receptor comes from a man in his forties with acute COVID-19. The chain joins TRBV2 to TRBJ1-2; tentative D call: TRBD1 (6 bases). CDR3 sequence (DNA): TGTGCCAGCAGTGAACCAGGGGATCGCTACACCTTC. Its protein is CASSEPGDRYTF.